This T cell receptor beta chain stems from a study of blood T cell repertoires in COVID-19. Study at large: From T cells, B-cell-depleted T cells, or PBMCs came the material, which was cDNA or gDNA.

Clones were sequenced by immunoSEQ multiplex PCR, and TCRdb holds only the in-frame ones, with some missing. This table holds a few hundred thousand clones, roughly 87% found once. Losses at the gene ends were 10 bases for V and 7 bases for J; bases not matched to a gene: 7. In germline, CDR1 is ENHRY, CDR2 SYGVKD. The CDR3 runs 13 residues. The TCR originated in a woman aged 30 to 39 who had recovered from COVID-19. The V gene is TRBV10-3, the J gene TRBJ1-4; 9 bases are shared with TRBD1. The sequenced sample was PBMCs or T cells enriched from blood (not recorded which). CDR3: CATLGQGGEKLFF. DNA for the CDR3: TGTGCCACCCTGGGACAGGGCGGTGAAAAACTGTTTTTT.